Detailed here is one T cell receptor (beta chain). Its target is not known. The data originate from a study of shared clonotypes between healthy human individuals. Overall study findings and caveats: Represented genetic and exposure-history diversity was restricted by having few donors.

In germline, CDR1 is MGHRA, CDR2 YSYEKL. The CDR3 consists of 18 residues. V was clipped by 4 bases and J by 6 bases; unmatched bases: 14. Clones were read by immunoSEQ multiplex PCR, and TCRdb kept only the in-frame ones, dropping some. The sample yields about 2.4 million clones, roughly 93% seen once. The sample consisted of naive CD4+ T cells from PBMCs. The subset denotes: CD45RA+ positively selected. This TCR derives from a man aged 18 to 30 in good health. Some clones in this sample may be carry-over from other donors' samples. The rearrangement links TRBV4-1 to TRBJ1-4; TRBD1 matches at 10 bases. The CDR3 loop reads CASSPFGDLGTGDEKLFF. The CDR3 bases are TGCGCCAGCAGCCCCTTTGGAGATCTTGGGACAGGGGATGAAAAACTGTTTTTT.